This is a list of T cell receptor beta chains from one sample in a study of tumor-infiltrating lymphocytes in primary liver carcinoma. TCRdb ran MiXCR on the multiplex PCR reads and lists one entry per CDR3 protein. The sample lists 52,000 or so distinct CDR3 sequences, approximately 80% occurring once. The source material was liver tumor tissue from sampling region 5. These receptors all stem from a man aged 40-49 years with primary liver carcinoma and hepatitis B virus infection. Each CDR3 is given with its conserved first and last residue. A D gene is named only where the DNA matches it firmly. Only part of the rows carry a size: once, few, many, or a class if the clone is expanded.

J gene,clone size,V gene,D gene,CDR3 DNA,CDR3 protein
TRBJ1-1,many,TRBV19,-,TGTGCCAGTAGTATGGGACCTGAAGCTTTCTTT,CASSMGPEAFF
TRBJ2-2,-,TRBV5-6,TRBD2,TGTGCCAGTAGCTTGGGACTAGCGGGCACCGTGGAGCTGTTTTTT,CASSLGLAGTVELFF
TRBJ2-6,many,TRBV28,TRBD1,TGTGCCAGCAGTTCCAAGACCGGGACAGGGCTGTCGTACGGGGCCAACGTCCTGACTTTC,CASSSKTGTGLSYGANVLTF
TRBJ2-5,-,TRBV29-1,TRBD1,TGCAGCGTCTGGGACAGTGGAGAGGCCCAGTACTTC,CSVWDSGEAQYF
TRBJ2-1,-,TRBV29-1,-,TGCAGCGTCGCTAATCGGGGATTGGATAGGCAGAATGAGCAGTTCTTC,CSVANRGLDRQNEQFF
TRBJ1-5,many,TRBV7-8,-,TGTGCCAGCAGCTTAGGAGGGGATCAGCCCCAGCATTTT,CASSLGGDQPQHF
TRBJ2-3,-,TRBV30,TRBD2,TGTGCCTTGAGTAGGATTAGCGGGAGTTCATATACGCAGTATTTT,CALSRISGSSYTQYF
TRBJ1-2,many,TRBV11-2,-,TGTGCCATCAGCTCCCACAGGGATGGGTATGGCTACACCTTC,CAISSHRDGYGYTF
TRBJ2-2,-,TRBV4-1,TRBD1,TGCGCCAGTAGCCCCCAAACAGGGGTCCTAAACACCGGGGAGCTACTTTTT,CASSPQTGVLNTGELLF
TRBJ1-5,medium-sized,TRBV12-3/TRBV12-4,-,TGTGCCAGCAGTTTCAGGGCGTCGGAGCAGCCCCAGCATTTT,CASSFRASEQPQHF
TRBJ2-5,-,TRBV29-1,-,-,CSVWASGSWAETQYF